A single sample gave rise to the 29 T cell receptor beta chains below, sequenced in a study of blood T cell repertoires in COVID-19. Data came from immunoSEQ multiplex PCR; TCRdb stores just in-frame clones and leaves some out. The repertoire holds about 77,000 clones, with roughly nine tenths as singletons. Sequencing was performed on peripheral blood. The receptors originated from a woman of 80 years or more with active or convalescent COVID-19.

This clone was picked up a small number of times. Here the CDR3 reads CASSAGLAEQFF. CDR3 DNA: TGTGCCAGCAGCGCGGGACTAGCGGAGCAGTTCTTC. The chain is built from TRBV9 and TRBJ2-1; TRBD2 matches at 10 bases. CDR3 length: 12 amino acids. Unmatched junction bases numbered 1, after V lost 3 bases and J lost 10 bases. Germline lookup yields CDR1 SGDLS and CDR2 YYNGEE.

The genes are TRBV27 and TRBJ1-1, with 9 bases lining up with TRBD1. Trimming removed 6 bases from V and 4 bases from J; junction bases left unmatched: 6. The CDR3 has 14 amino acids. From germline, CDR1 is MNHEY and CDR2 SMNVEV (reference sequence). The CDR3 sequence is CASRSRDRATEAFF. The CDR3 nucleotides are TGTGCCAGCAGGAGCCGGGACAGGGCCACTGAAGCTTTCTTT.

The gene calls are TRBV6-6 and TRBJ2-7, with TRBD1 matching 9 bases. The CDR3 contains 15 residues. The V segment lost 6 bases and the J segment 4 bases; nucleotides outside the gene matches: 10. The germline V gene encodes CDR1 MNHNY and CDR2 SVGAGI (reference sequence). This CDR3 is CASSPVPGQGYEQYF. CDR3 coding DNA: TGTGCCAGCAGCCCGGTGCCGGGACAGGGTTACGAGCAGTACTTC.

This clone was seen once. The V and J genes are TRBV28 and TRBJ2-1; 7 bases fit TRBD1. This CDR3 spans 14 amino acids. Germline V gives CDR1 MDHEN, CDR2 SYDVKM. Trimming took 8 bases from V and 8 from J; bases not matched to a gene: 12. CDR3 sequence reads: CASGRRTGLYEQFF. In nucleotides, the CDR3 is TGTGCCAGCGGTCGAAGGACAGGCCTGTATGAGCAGTTCTTC.

The V gene is TRBV7-3, the J gene TRBJ2-2, with 8 positions matching TRBD2. CDR1 is SGHTA and CDR2 is FQGTGA in the germline V gene. The CDR3 has 16 residues. With 1 base clipped from V and 4 bases from J, the junction kept 5 bases outside the gene matches. The CDR3 coding sequence is TGTGCCAGCAGCTTAAGCGGGGGGACGGGCACCGGGGAGCTGTTTTTT. This encodes CASSLSGGTGTGELFF. Full variable domain (remainder filled in from reference TRBV7-3 and TRBJ2-2): GAGVSQTPSNKVTEKGKYVELRCDPISGHTALYWYRQSLGQGPEFLIYFQGTGAADDSGLPNDRFFAVRPEGSVSTLKIQRTERGDSAVYLCASSLSGGTGTGELFFGEGSRLTVL.

The V call is TRBV6-5, the J call TRBJ1-2; D call uncertain. Trimming took off 4 bases at V and 10 bases at J, with 13 bases between the two ends. Germline lookup yields CDR1 MNHEY and CDR2 SVGAGI. CDR3 length: 12 amino acids. In nucleotides, the CDR3 is TGTGCCAGCAGTTCCCCAATCCAGGACTACACCTTC. The encoded protein is CASSSPIQDYTF.

The rearrangement joins TRBV7-9 to TRBJ1-6, with D maybe TRBD1 (5 bases). The CDR3 runs to 14 residues. Germline-derived CDR1 and CDR2 are SEHNR and FQNEAQ (reference sequence). V was pared by 3 bases and J by 9 bases, with 12 bases between. The CDR3 DNA reads as TGTGCCAGCAGCTTGGGGCAGGGTAGTTCACCCCTCCACTTT. Translating it yields CASSLGQGSSPLHF. Using reference TRBV7-9 and TRBJ1-6 for the parts outside the CDR3, the full variable domain is DTGVSQNPRHKITKRGQNVTFRCDPISEHNRLYWYRQTLGQGPEFLTYFQNEAQLEKSRLLSDRFSAERPKGSFSTLEIQRTEQGDSAMYLCASSLGQGSSPLHFGNGTRLTVT.

The chain recombines TRBV5-4 with TRBJ2-5; TRBD1 agrees at 7 bases. V lost 2 bases, J lost 4 bases, and 5 bases stayed unmatched. CDR1 and CDR2 (germline): SGHNT, YYREEE (reference sequence). The CDR3 runs to 14 residues. The CDR3 DNA follows: TGTGCCAGCAGCTTTACAGGGGCGGGAGAGACCCAGTACTTC. Amino acid sequence: CASSFTGAGETQYF. Variable domain in full (rest from reference TRBV5-4 and TRBJ2-5): ETGVTQSPTHLIKTRGQQVTLRCSSQSGHNTVSWYQQALGQGPQFIFQYYREEENGRGNFPPRFSGLQFPNYSSELNVNALELDDSALYLCASSFTGAGETQYFGPGTRLLVL.

The chain links TRBV9 to TRBJ2-3; D may be TRBD1 (5 bases). Per germline, CDR1 SGDLS and CDR2 YYNGEE. The CDR3 covers 15 residues. V was shortened by 2 bases and J by 2 bases, with 12 bases between the two germline ends. In nucleotides, the CDR3 is TGTGCCAGCAGCGTCCGGACACTTCCCACAGATACGCAGTATTTT. Its protein product is CASSVRTLPTDTQYF.

The rearrangement joins TRBV10-3 to TRBJ2-1, with 12 bases aligning to TRBD2. Germline V gives CDR1 ENHRY, CDR2 SYGVKD. The CDR3 is 16 residues long. J gave up 2 bases and V 2 bases, and 1 base lay outside the gene matches. CDR3 DNA: TGTGCCATCAGTGAGGGACTAGCGGGGACCTACAATGAGCAGTTCTTC. Residues: CAISEGLAGTYNEQFF.

The chain carries TRBV4-1 and TRBJ1-1; D is unresolved. The V end was cut by 3 bases, the J end by 4 bases, with 12 bases between. The CDR3 has 14 residues. Germline assignment: CDR1 MGHRA and CDR2 YSYEKL. CDR3 sequence: CASSHGGVSTEAFF. The CDR3 DNA is TGCGCCAGCAGCCACGGCGGGGTCAGCACTGAAGCTTTCTTT.

The chain recombines TRBV30 with TRBJ1-5; perhaps TRBD1 as D (5 bases). The germline CDR1 and CDR2 sequences are GTSNPN and SVGIG (reference sequence). The V end was cut by 0 bases, the J end by 2 bases, with 5 bases between. The CDR3 is made up of 13 amino acids. The CDR3 here is CAWSVGGNQPQHF. The CDR3 bases are TGTGCCTGGAGTGTAGGGGGCAATCAGCCCCAGCATTTT.

This chain links TRBV10-3 with TRBJ1-5; the D gene is possibly TRBD1 (5 bases). Germline V gene lookup returns CDR1 ENHRY and CDR2 SYGVKD. V was cut by 6 bases and J by 1 base, with 13 bases left in between. CDR3 length: 15 residues. This chain's CDR3 is CAISRTGGSNQPQHF. In DNA, the CDR3 is TGTGCCATCAGCCGGACGGGGGGAAGCAATCAGCCCCAGCATTTT.

For this clone: Other nucleotide sequences in the sample specify the same CDR3. The chain combines TRBV7-9 with TRBJ2-3, with 13 bases identical to TRBD2. From germline, CDR1 is SEHNR and CDR2 FQNEAQ (reference sequence). With 5 bases clipped from V and 1 base from J, the junction kept 6 bases outside the gene matches. The CDR3 has 17 amino acids. The CDR3 sequence is CASSPGLAGARTDTQYF. For the CDR3, the DNA is TGTGCCAGCAGCCCAGGACTAGCGGGAGCCCGCACAGATACGCAGTATTTT.

The V gene is TRBV5-5, the J gene TRBJ1-5; no clear D gene. The CDR3 runs to 14 residues. Per germline, CDR1 SGHKS and CDR2 YYEKEE (reference sequence). V was pared by 0 bases and J by 4 bases, with 8 bases between. The CDR3 protein is CASSLVVLNQPQHF. The CDR3, as DNA: TGTGCCAGCAGCTTGGTTGTCCTTAATCAGCCCCAGCATTTT.

The rearrangement uses TRBV4-3 and TRBJ1-6; possibly TRBD1 for D (5 bases). Looked up from germline, CDR1 is LGHNA and CDR2 is YSLEER. The V and J ends lost 2 bases and 9 bases respectively, with 26 bases between them. The CDR3 runs to 19 residues. This CDR3 reads CASSQRRQYPFPTGSPLHF. The CDR3 DNA is TGCGCCAGCAGCCAAAGGCGACAGTACCCATTCCCAACGGGTTCACCCCTCCACTTT.

The chain couples TRBV2 to TRBJ2-3; 10 bases align to TRBD2. Per germline, CDR1 SNHLY and CDR2 FYNNEI. Losses at the gene ends were 6 bases for V and 4 bases for J; bases not matched to a gene: 7. CDR3 length: 15 amino acids. The CDR3 loop reads CASRSGGAGADTQYF. The CDR3 DNA reads TGTGCCAGCAGAAGCGGGGGGGCCGGGGCAGATACGCAGTATTTT. The full variable domain, completed using reference TRBV2 and TRBJ2-3, is EPEVTQTPSHQVTQMGQEVILRCVPISNHLYFYWYRQILGQKVEFLVSFYNNEISEKSEIFDDQFSVERPDGSNFTLKIRSTKLEDSAMYFCASRSGGAGADTQYFGPGTRLTVL.

This clone was counted a single time. This chain joins TRBV7-9 and TRBJ2-3, with D possibly matching TRBD1 (5 bases). The length of the CDR3 is 16 residues. Per the germline V gene, CDR1 is SEHNR and CDR2 is FQNEAQ (reference sequence). Trimming took off 5 bases at V and 4 bases at J, with 19 bases between the two ends. The CDR3 spells CASSQADTLQPDTQYF. For the CDR3, the DNA is TGTGCCAGCAGCCAGGCGGACACCCTCCAGCCAGATACGCAGTATTTT.

The chain has TRBV4-2 and TRBJ2-2, with D hard to call. Trimming cost V 7 bases and J 4 bases, with 13 bases left between them. Germline values: CDR1 LGHNA, CDR2 YNFKEQ. This CDR3 comprises 14 residues. The CDR3 here is CASTFLTGTGELFF. CDR3 DNA: TGTGCCAGCACCTTCTTGACGGGCACCGGGGAGCTGTTTTTT.

The gene calls are TRBV6-5 and TRBJ2-7; D may be TRBD1 (5 bases). V was shortened by 8 bases and J by 5 bases, with 10 bases between the two germline ends. The CDR3 totals 11 residues. CDR1 is MNHEY, CDR2 SVGAGI, per germline. The CDR3 coding sequence is TGTGCCAGCGGAAGGGGCCACGAGCAGTACTTC. Translating gives CASGRGHEQYF.

The chain employs TRBV28 and TRBJ2-7; 14 bases are a match to TRBD2. The CDR3 contains 15 residues. The germline V gene has CDR1 MDHEN and CDR2 SYDVKM. With 3 bases clipped from V and 3 bases from J, the junction kept 1 base outside the gene matches. The CDR3, as DNA: TGTGCCAGCAGTTTGACTAGCGGGGGGGACTACGAGCAGTACTTC. Translation gives CASSLTSGGDYEQYF.

The chain has TRBV9 and TRBJ1-1; D is ambiguous. The germline CDR1 and CDR2 sequences are SGDLS and YYNGEE. The CDR3 is 15 amino acids. V lost 0 bases, J lost 2 bases, and 11 bases lay in between. This chain's CDR3 is CASSVDRGGNTEAFF. For the CDR3, the DNA is TGTGCCAGCAGCGTAGATCGGGGTGGAAACACTGAAGCTTTCTTT.

This rearrangement joins TRBV19 to TRBJ2-7, with TRBD1 matching over 9 bases. The CDR3 runs to 16 residues. Losses at the gene ends were 5 bases for V and 0 bases for J; bases not matched to a gene: 8. Germline-derived CDR1 and CDR2 are LNHDA and SQIVND (reference sequence). CDR3 protein: CASSFAGTGSSYEQYF. The CDR3 DNA reads as TGTGCCAGTAGTTTCGCCGGGACAGGGTCCTCCTACGAGCAGTACTTC.

The V and J genes are TRBV18 and TRBJ2-7; D is unresolved. The CDR3 sequence is 15 residues long. Germline-derived CDR1 and CDR2 are KGHSH and LQKENI. V lost 3 bases, J lost 6 bases, and 18 bases lay in between. Here the CDR3 reads CASSPESSMRGEQYF. The CDR3 coding sequence is TGTGCCAGCTCACCTGAATCGAGCATGAGAGGCGAGCAGTACTTC.

The V and J genes are TRBV30 and TRBJ1-1; tentative D call: TRBD1 (5 bases). Per germline, CDR1 GTSNPN and CDR2 SVGIG (reference sequence). The V gene lost 4 bases and the J gene lost 2 bases, with 11 bases spanning the gap. CDR3 length equals 13 residues. DNA for the CDR3: TGTGCCTGGATCACAGGCCCTAACACTGAAGCTTTCTTT. It codes for CAWITGPNTEAFF.

The genes are TRBV27 and TRBJ2-7, with 7 bases lining up with TRBD2. The CDR3 runs to 14 residues. V was pared by 4 bases and J by 1 base, with 4 bases of the junction left unmatched. Germline values: CDR1 MNHEY, CDR2 SMNVEV (reference sequence). The CDR3 loop is CASSYGEGSYEQYF. Here the CDR3 DNA reads TGTGCCAGCAGTTATGGGGAGGGATCCTACGAGCAGTACTTC.

The chain combines TRBV5-6 with TRBJ1-1; 7 bases fit TRBD1. CDR1 is SGHDT and CDR2 is YYEEEE in the germline V gene. The CDR3 length is 13 residues. Germline trimming cut 5 bases from V and 4 bases from J; bases unmatched to any gene: 5. CDR3 region: CASSSTGFTEAFF. Here the CDR3 DNA reads TGTGCCAGCAGTTCGACAGGGTTCACTGAAGCTTTCTTT.

This clone has just a few counts. The same CDR3 also results from other DNA sequences found in this sample. The chain links TRBV4-3 to TRBJ2-1; 11 bases agree with TRBD2. Trimming at V came to 1 base and at J to 6 bases, leaving 2 bases not matched to a gene. CDR3 length equals 15 residues. In germline, CDR1 is LGHNA, CDR2 YSLEER. CDR3 coding DNA: TGCGCCAGCAGCCAAGGTACTAGCGGGGGCAATGAGCAGTTCTTC. Amino acid sequence: CASSQGTSGGNEQFF.

The chain links TRBV9 to TRBJ2-5; D is ambiguous. Germline V gene sequence: CDR1 SGDLS, CDR2 YYNGEE. The CDR3 sequence is 14 residues long. Trimming cost V 1 base and J 4 bases, with 11 bases left between them. CDR3 bases: TGTGCCAGCAGCGTATCTCCCGGGTTAGAGACCCAGTACTTC. Translating it yields CASSVSPGLETQYF. The full variable domain, with the rest looked up from reference TRBV9 and TRBJ2-5, is DSGVTQTPKHLITATGQRVTLRCSPRSGDLSVYWYQQSLDQGLQFLIQYYNGEERAKGNILERFSAQQFPDLHSELNLSSLELGDSALYFCASSVSPGLETQYFGPGTRLLVL.